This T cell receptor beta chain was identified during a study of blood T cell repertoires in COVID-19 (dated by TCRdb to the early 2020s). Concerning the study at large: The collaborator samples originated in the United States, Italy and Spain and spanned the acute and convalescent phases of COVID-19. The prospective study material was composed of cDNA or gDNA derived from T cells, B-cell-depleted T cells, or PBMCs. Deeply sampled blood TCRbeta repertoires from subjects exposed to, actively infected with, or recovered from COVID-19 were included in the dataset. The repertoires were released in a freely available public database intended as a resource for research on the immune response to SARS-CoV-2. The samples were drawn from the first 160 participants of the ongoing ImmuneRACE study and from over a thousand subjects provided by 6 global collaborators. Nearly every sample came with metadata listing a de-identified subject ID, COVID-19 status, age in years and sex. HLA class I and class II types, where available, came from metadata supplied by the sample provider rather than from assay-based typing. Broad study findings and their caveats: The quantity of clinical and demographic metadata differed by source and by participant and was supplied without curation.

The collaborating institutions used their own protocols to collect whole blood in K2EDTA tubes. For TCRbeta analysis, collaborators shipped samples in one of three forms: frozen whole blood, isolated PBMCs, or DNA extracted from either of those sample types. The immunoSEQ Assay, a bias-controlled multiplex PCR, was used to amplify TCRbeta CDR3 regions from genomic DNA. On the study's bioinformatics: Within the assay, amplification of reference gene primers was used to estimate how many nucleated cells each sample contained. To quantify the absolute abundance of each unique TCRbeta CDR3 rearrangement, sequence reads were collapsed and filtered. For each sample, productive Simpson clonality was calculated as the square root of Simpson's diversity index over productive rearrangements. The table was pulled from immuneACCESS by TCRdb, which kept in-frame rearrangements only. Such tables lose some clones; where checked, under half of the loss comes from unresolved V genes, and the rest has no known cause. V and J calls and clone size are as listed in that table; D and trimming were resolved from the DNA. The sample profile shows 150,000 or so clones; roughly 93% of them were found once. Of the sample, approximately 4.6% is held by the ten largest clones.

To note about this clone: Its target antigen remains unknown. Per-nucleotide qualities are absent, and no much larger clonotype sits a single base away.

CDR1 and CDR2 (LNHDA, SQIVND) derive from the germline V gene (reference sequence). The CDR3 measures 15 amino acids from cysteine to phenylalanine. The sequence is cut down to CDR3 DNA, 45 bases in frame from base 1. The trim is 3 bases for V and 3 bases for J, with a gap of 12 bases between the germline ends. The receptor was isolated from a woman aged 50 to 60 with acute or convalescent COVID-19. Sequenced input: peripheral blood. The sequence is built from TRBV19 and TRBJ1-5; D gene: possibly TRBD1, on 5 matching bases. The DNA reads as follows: TGTGCCAGTAGTATCTTTGGGGCCGACAATCAGCCCCAGCATTTT. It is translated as CASSIFGADNQPQHF.